The 11 T cell receptor beta chains listed next were all sequenced from one sample in a study of control samples from healthy donors and cancer patients. The table came from immunoSEQ multiplex PCR; TCRdb's copy has only in-frame clones and leaves some out. Here the sample spans some 100,000 clones, around 83% being singletons. Sequencing input: blood. The receptor set was obtained from a woman aged 45-65 years in good health.

The V gene is TRBV28, the J gene TRBJ2-7; 10 nucleotides align to TRBD1. Trimming at V came to 10 bases and at J to 6 bases, leaving 9 bases not matched to a gene. The CDR3 spans 13 residues. Per germline, CDR1 MDHEN and CDR2 SYDVKM. This CDR3 reads CATSGQGRAEQYF. The CDR3 bases are TGTGCCACCTCGGGACAGGGGAGGGCCGAGCAGTACTTC.

V gene TRBV14 combines with J gene TRBJ2-1; 10 bases match TRBD2. The length of the CDR3 is 16 residues. V lost 1 base to trimming and J lost 6 bases; unmatched junction nucleotides: 6. Per the germline V gene, CDR1 is SGHDN and CDR2 is FVKESK. The CDR3 protein is CASSQGWVAGGNEQFF. The DNA of the CDR3 is TGTGCCAGCAGCCAAGGTTGGGTAGCGGGAGGCAATGAGCAGTTCTTC.

The chain combines TRBV6-6 with TRBJ1-1, with 10 bases matching TRBD1. V shed 5 bases and J 1 base; nucleotides not matched to a gene: 4. The CDR3 spans 15 residues. Germline-derived CDR1 and CDR2 are MNHNY and SVGAGI (reference sequence). The CDR3 DNA is TGTGCCAGCAGTCTGACAGGGGGCGGGAACACTGAAGCTTTCTTT. Translation gives CASSLTGGGNTEAFF.

This chain uses TRBV2 with TRBJ2-2; TRBD1 matches at 8 bases. The CDR3 is 18 residues long. V lost 3 bases to trimming and J lost 7 bases; unmatched junction nucleotides: 16. Germline V gene data show CDR1 as SNHLY and CDR2 as FYNNEI. Here the CDR3 DNA reads TGTGCCAGCAGTGACGCAGGGGGCGGTTCGATTCTTGGCGGGGAGCTGTTTTTT. It encodes CASSDAGGGSILGGELFF.

This chain uses TRBV6-2 or TRBV6-3 with TRBJ1-2, with unresolved D. From germline, CDR1 is MNHEY and CDR2 SVGEGT. Trimming removed 5 bases from V and 8 bases from J, with 6 bases in between. The CDR3 consists of 10 residues. CDR3 residues: CASSGPGYTF. CDR3 nucleotides: TGTGCCAGCAGTGGGCCAGGCTACACCTTC.

The chain joins TRBV2 to TRBJ1-6; D gene unclear. V lost 2 bases and J 9 bases, leaving 5 bases between the germline ends. This CDR3 region has 12 residues. The V gene's germline CDR1 is SNHLY and CDR2 FYNNEI. This CDR3 reads CASSEIGSPLHF. The CDR3 DNA follows: TGTGCCAGCAGTGAAATTGGTTCACCCCTCCACTTT.

V and J are TRBV7-2 and TRBJ2-7, with 7 bases fitting TRBD1. The CDR3 is 14 residues long. The V gene's germline CDR1 is SGHTA and CDR2 FQGNSA. V shed 5 bases, J shed 0 bases, and the junction held 4 bases outside the gene matches. CDR3 sequence (DNA): TGTGCCAGCAGCCCCCGGGACAGCTCCTACGAGCAGTACTTC. Its translation is CASSPRDSSYEQYF.

The chain uses TRBV7-2 and TRBJ2-5; 11 bases agree with TRBD2. With V trimmed by 5 bases and J by 9 bases, 11 bases remained unmatched. The germline CDR1 and CDR2 sequences are SGHTA and FQGNSA. The CDR3 has 15 amino acids. The DNA of the CDR3 is TGTGCCAGCAGCCCGAGACTAGCGGGGCGGCATGCCCAGTACTTC. Its translation: CASSPRLAGRHAQYF.

There are a few counts of this clone. V and J are TRBV19 and TRBJ2-5; 7 bases match TRBD2. Germline values: CDR1 LNHDA, CDR2 SQIVND (reference sequence). J was trimmed by 1 base and V by 9 bases; bases with no gene match: 11. This CDR3 has 15 residues. CDR3 nucleotides: TGTGCCAGCGGTCCCCCGGGGGGTGGCCAAGAGACCCAGTACTTC. Amino acids: CASGPPGGGQETQYF.

Here the CDR3 DNA reads TGTGCCAGCAGCCAAGGGGCTAGCGGGAGGGTAGGTACGCAGTATTTT. It specifies CASSQGASGRVGTQYF. The chain links TRBV3-1 (or the pseudogene TRBV3-2) to TRBJ2-3; 12 nucleotides match TRBD2. This CDR3 spans 16 amino acids. Looked up from germline, CDR1 is LGHDT and CDR2 is YNNKEL (reference sequence). Trimming took 1 base from V and 8 from J; bases not matched to a gene: 7.

The chain uses TRBV5-1 and TRBJ2-3, with 13 bases fitting TRBD2. Germline CDR1 SGHRS, CDR2 YFSETQ. The CDR3 spans 15 residues. V lost 4 bases to trimming and J lost 6 bases; unmatched junction nucleotides: 5. This CDR3 reads CASSPGTSGEDTQYF. The CDR3 coding sequence is TGCGCCAGCAGCCCTGGGACTAGCGGGGAGGATACGCAGTATTTT.